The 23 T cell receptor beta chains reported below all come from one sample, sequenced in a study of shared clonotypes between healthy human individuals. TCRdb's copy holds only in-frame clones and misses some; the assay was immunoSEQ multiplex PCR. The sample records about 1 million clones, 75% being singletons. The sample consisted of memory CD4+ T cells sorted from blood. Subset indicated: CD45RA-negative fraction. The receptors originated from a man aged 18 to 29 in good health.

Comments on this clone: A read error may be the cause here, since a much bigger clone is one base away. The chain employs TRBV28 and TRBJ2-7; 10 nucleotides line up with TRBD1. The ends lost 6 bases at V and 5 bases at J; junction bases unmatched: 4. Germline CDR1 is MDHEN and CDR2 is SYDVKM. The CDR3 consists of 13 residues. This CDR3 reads CASSIGTGDEQYF. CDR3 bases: TGTGCCAGCAGCATCGGGACAGGGGACGAGCAGTACTTC.

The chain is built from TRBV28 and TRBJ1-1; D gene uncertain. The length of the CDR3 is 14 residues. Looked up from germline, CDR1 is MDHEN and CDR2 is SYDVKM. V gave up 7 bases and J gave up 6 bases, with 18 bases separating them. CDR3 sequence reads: CASNRAGMVAEAFF. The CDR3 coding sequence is TGTGCCAGCAATAGGGCAGGAATGGTGGCTGAAGCTTTCTTT. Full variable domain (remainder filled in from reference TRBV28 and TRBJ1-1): DVKVTQSSRYLVKRTGEKVFLECVQDMDHENMFWYRQDPGLGLRLIYFSYDVKMKEKGDIPEGYSVSREKKERFSLILESASTNQTSMYLCASNRAGMVAEAFFGQGTRLTVV.

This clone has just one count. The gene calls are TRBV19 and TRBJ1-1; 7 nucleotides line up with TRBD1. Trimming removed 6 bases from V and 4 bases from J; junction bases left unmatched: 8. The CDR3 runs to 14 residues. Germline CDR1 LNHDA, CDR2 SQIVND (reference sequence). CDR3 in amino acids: CASRRTGEVTEAFF. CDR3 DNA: TGTGCCAGTAGACGAACAGGGGAGGTCACTGAAGCTTTCTTT.

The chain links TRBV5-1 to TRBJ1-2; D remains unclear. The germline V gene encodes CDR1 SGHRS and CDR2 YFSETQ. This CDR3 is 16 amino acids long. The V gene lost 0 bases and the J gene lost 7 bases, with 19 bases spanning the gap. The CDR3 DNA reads TGCGCCAGCAGCTTGGGCGGGAGTCAGGTCGCCATTGGCTACACCTTC. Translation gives CASSLGGSQVAIGYTF.

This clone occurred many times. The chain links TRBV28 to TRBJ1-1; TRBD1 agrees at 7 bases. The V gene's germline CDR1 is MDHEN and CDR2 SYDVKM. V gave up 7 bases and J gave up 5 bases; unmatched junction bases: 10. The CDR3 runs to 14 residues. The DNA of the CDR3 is TGTGCCAGCATCCTACAGGGGCTAAGAACTGAAGCTTTCTTT. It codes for CASILQGLRTEAFF. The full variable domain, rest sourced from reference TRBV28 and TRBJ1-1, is DVKVTQSSRYLVKRTGEKVFLECVQDMDHENMFWYRQDPGLGLRLIYFSYDVKMKEKGDIPEGYSVSREKKERFSLILESASTNQTSMYLCASILQGLRTEAFFGQGTRLTVV.

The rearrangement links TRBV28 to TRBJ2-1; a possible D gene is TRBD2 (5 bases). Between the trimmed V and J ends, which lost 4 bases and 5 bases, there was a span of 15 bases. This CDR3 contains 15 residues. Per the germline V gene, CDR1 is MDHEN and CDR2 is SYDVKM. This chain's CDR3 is CASSSSKRFNNEQFF. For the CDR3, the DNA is TGTGCCAGCAGTTCTAGCAAAAGGTTTAACAATGAGCAGTTCTTC.

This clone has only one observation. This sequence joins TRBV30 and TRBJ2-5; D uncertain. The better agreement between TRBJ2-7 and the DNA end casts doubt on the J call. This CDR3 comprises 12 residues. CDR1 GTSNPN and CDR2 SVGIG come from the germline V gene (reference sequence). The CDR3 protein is CAWNEYALEQYF. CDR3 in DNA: TGTGCCTGGAATGAGTACGCCCTCGAGCAGTACTTC.

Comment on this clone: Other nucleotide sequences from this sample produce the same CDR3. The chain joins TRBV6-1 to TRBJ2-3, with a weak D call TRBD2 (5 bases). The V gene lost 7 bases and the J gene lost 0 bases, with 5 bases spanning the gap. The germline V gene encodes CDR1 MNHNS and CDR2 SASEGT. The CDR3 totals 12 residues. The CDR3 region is CASTGSTDTQYF. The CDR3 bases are TGTGCCAGCACGGGAAGCACAGATACGCAGTATTTT.

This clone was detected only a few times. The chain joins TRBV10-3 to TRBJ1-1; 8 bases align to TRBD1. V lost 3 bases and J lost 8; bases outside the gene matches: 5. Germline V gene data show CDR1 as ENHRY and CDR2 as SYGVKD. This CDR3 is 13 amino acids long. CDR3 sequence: CAISERQGTEAFF. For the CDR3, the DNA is TGTGCCATCAGTGAAAGACAGGGGACGGAAGCTTTCTTT.

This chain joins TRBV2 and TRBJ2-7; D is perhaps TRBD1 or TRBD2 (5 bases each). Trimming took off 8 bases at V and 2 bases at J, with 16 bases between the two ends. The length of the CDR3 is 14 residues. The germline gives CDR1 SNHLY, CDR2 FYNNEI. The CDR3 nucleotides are TGTGCCAGCCGGGAAGGGGTAGGGGCCTACGAGCAGTACTTC. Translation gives CASREGVGAYEQYF.

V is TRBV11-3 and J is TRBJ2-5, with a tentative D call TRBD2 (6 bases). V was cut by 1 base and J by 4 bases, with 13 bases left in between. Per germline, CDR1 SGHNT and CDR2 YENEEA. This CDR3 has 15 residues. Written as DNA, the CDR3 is TGTGCCAGCAGCTTAGCGCCGTTCGGGGGAGAGACCCAGTACTTC. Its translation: CASSLAPFGGETQYF.

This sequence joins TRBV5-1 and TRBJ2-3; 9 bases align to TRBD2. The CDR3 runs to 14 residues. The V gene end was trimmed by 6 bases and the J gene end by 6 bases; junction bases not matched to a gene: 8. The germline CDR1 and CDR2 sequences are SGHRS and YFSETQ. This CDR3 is CASTRLAVRDTQYF. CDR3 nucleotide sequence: TGCGCCAGCACACGACTAGCGGTTCGGGATACGCAGTATTTT.

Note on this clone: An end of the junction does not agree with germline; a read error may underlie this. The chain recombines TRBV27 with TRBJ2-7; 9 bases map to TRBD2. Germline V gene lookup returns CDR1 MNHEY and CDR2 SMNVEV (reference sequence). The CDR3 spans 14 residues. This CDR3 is CASSLGTSSHEQYF. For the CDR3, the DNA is TGTGCCAGCAGTTTAGGGACTAGCTCCCACGAGCAGTACTTC.

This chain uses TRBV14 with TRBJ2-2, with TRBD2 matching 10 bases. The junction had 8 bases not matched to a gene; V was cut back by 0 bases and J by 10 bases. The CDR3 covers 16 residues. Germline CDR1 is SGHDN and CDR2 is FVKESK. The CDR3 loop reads CASSQEYGAGGPELFF. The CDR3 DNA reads TGTGCCAGCAGCCAAGAATATGGAGCGGGAGGGCCGGAGCTGTTTTTT. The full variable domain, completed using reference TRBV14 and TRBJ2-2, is EAGVTQFPSHSVIEKGQTVTLRCDPISGHDNLYWYRRVMGKEIKFLLHFVKESKQDESGMPNNRFLAERTGGTYSTLKVQPAELEDSGVYFCASSQEYGAGGPELFFGEGSRLTVL.

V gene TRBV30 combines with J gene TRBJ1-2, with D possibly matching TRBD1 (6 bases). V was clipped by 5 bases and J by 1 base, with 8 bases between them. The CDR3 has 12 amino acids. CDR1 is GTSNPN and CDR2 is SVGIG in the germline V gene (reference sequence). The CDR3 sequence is CAWRQDNYGYTF. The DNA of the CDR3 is TGTGCCTGGCGACAGGATAACTATGGCTACACCTTC.

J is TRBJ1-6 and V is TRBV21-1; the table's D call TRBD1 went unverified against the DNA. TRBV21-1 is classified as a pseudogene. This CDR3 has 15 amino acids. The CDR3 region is CASSNRAGDHSPLHF. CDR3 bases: TGTGCCAGCAGCAATAGGGCAGGGGATCATTCACCCCTCCACTTT.

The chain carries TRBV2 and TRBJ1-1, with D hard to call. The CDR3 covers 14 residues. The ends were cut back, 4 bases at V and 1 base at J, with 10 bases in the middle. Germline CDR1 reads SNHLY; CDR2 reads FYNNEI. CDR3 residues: CASSVAGTNTEAFF. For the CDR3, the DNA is TGTGCCAGCAGTGTTGCCGGAACGAACACTGAAGCTTTCTTT.

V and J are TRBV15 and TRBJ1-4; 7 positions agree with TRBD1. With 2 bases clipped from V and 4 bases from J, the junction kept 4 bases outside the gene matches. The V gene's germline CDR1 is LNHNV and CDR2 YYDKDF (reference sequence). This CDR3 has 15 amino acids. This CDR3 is CATSRRGTDNEKLFF. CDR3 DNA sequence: TGTGCCACCAGCAGAAGGGGGACAGATAATGAAAAACTGTTTTTT.

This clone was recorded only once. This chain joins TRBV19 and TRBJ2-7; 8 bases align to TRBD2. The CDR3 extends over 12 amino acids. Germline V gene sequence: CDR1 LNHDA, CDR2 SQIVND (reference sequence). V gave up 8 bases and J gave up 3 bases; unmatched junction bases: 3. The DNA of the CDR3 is TGTGCCAGTTCTACTAGCGGCTACGAGCAGTACTTC. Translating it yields CASSTSGYEQYF.

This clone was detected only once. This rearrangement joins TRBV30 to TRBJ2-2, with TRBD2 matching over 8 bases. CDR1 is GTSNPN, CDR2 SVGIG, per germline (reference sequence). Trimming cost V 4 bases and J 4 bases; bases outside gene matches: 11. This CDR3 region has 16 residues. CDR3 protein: CAWTTVGGGLTGELFF. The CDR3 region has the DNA TGTGCCTGGACCACCGTGGGCGGGGGGCTCACCGGGGAGCTGTTTTTT.

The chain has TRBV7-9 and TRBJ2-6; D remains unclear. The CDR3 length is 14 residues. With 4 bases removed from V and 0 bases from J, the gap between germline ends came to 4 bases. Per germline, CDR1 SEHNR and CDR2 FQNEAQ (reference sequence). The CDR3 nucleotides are TGTGCCAGCAGCTCAGACTCTGGGGCCAACGTCCTGACTTTC. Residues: CASSSDSGANVLTF.

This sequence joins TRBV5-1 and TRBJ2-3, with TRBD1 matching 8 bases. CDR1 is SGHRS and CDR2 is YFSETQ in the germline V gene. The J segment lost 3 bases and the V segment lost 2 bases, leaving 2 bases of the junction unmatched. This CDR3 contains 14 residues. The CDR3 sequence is CASSFTGGTDTQYF. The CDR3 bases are TGCGCCAGCAGCTTTACAGGGGGAACAGATACGCAGTATTTT.

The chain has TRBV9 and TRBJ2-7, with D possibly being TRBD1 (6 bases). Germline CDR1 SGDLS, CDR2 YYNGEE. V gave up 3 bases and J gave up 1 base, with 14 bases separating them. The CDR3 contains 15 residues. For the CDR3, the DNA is TGTGCCAGCAGCGCACAGGGTTTCGTGTCCTACGAGCAGTACTTC. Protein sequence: CASSAQGFVSYEQYF.